The text below deals with one TCR beta chain. This clone was seen only a few times. It lacks a known antigen. No base quality values were provided; no much bigger clone lies one nucleotide off. Trimming takes 3 bases from V and 2 bases from J, and the germline ends sit 8 bases apart. From cysteine to phenylalanine, the CDR3 is 13 amino acids long. The kept DNA is CDR3 alone, 39 bases in frame from the first base. Based on the germline V gene, the CDR1 and CDR2 sequences are MNHEY and SVGAGI. The entire isolated RNA was reverse transcribed using the High Capacity cDNA Reverse Transcription Kit, and thus expressed TCRB transcripts were sequenced. Naive, central memory and regulatory T cell samples underwent deep immunoSEQ sequencing, averaging around 3.9 million total reads per sample. Sorted cells were lysed in RLT buffer, and RNA was extracted using DNase-treated RNeasy Micro or Mini kits according to cell number. Each cell subset was processed on its own to prevent cross-contamination, while patient and healthy donor samples were processed together. TCRB sequences were amplified from cDNA with the immunoSEQ multiplex PCR, producing 87-bp fragments spanning the CDR3 region. Amplicons were sequenced on the Illumina HiSeq platform. In the authors' own workflow: PCR bias was corrected computationally using synthetic template baselines, and reads within Hamming distance 2 were collapsed, with unmergeable singletons discarded. Reads were aligned to IMGT to assign V, D and J genes, CDR3 length, and insertions or deletions at six rearrangement sites. Within each subset, clonotype counts were normalized to the number of sorted cells before true diversity and Gini coefficients were calculated with the tcR R package. The overlap coefficient, calculated on TCRB nucleotide sequences, was used to measure repertoire sharing. Out-of-frame TCRB sequences from naive cells were analyzed as a proxy for the pre-selection repertoire. The clones in this table, taken by TCRdb from immuneACCESS, are in-frame only. Not every clone is retained; where verified, under half of the shortfall comes from an unresolved V gene, and the cause of the rest is unknown. The DNA gave D and trimming, while V, J and clone size come from that table. The sample table holds around 650,000 clones, of which 9.5% to 15% were seen once. Clones ranked in the top ten supply about 0.11% of the sample.

This sample is drawn from a study of beta chain features in type 1 diabetes (dated by TCRdb to 2016 to 2019). With regard to the full study: Mean age, gender distribution, total cell number and subset yield did not differ between patients and healthy donors. Regulatory and stem cell-like memory subsets were isolated from only 8 patients and 8 healthy donors, whereas naive and central memory subsets came from all 28 donors. The study compared TCRB repertoires of sorted circulating CD4+ T cell subsets between recently diagnosed type 1 diabetes patients and matched healthy donors. Across all samples, some 99 million sorted cells were examined, and cell number per subset correlated strongly with RNA yield.

Each donor gave one peripheral blood draw, averaging approximately 0.11 L, which was collected into heparinised tubes. A BD FACSAria II and a panel including CD45RO, CCR7, CD25, CD127, CD95 and CD27 were used to sort naive, central memory, regulatory and stem cell-like memory CD4+ T cells. Every sorted population had a purity above 95%. PBMCs were isolated immediately by Lymphoprep density gradient centrifugation and stained directly without culture. To minimize batch effects, samples were stained and sorted in pairs, one healthy donor with one patient per experiment. Here is what the overall study found, with its caveats: A moderate but significant shortening of TCRB CDR3 length was observed in type 1 diabetes patients in all four CD4+ subsets. Naive, central memory and regulatory TCRB repertoires appeared to be more similar among patients than among healthy donors. HLA sub-analyses involved small numbers of individuals, so any influence of HLA type on TCRB rearrangement remained unresolved. Shorter templates might be favored by PCR, yet because patient and control samples were amplified and corrected together, any such skew would affect both groups equally. Because cDNA was sequenced instead of genomic DNA, activated cells with high expression could be over-represented, although the groups did not differ in activation or CD3 levels. At VDJ recombination sites, type 1 diabetes patients had fewer insertions and more deleted nucleotides, which implies abnormalities in thymic rearrangement.

Sequences were obtained from naive CD4+ T cells from blood. According to the study, the label for this sample's cell subset or site signals: true naive CD4+ T cells. The V gene is TRBV6-5 and the J gene is TRBJ2-7; 6 matching bases give a weak D call of TRBD1. The sequence was obtained from a man aged 25 to 40 with type 1 diabetes. The CDR3 sequence is CASSYRQAYEQYF. The bases are TGTGCCAGCAGTTATAGACAGGCCTACGAGCAGTACTTC.